The source of this T cell receptor (beta chain) is a study of control samples from healthy donors and cancer patients (dated by TCRdb to 2019 to 2021). Deletion took 9 bases off V and 5 bases off J, with a span of 16 bases between the germline ends. The CDR3 contains 13 residues, cysteine and phenylalanine counted. Here the CDR3 DNA is all that survives: 39 bases in frame from base 1. Via the germline V gene, CDR1 is MNHEY and CDR2 SVGAGI. The library was obtained by the immunoSEQ multiplex PCR assay. TCRdb mirrors the immuneACCESS table, restricted to in-frame sequences. Some clones are absent from its copies; in checked studies, under half trace to an unresolved V gene, and the reason for the others is unknown. The sample profile shows 200,000 or so clones; roughly 94% of them were found once. About 1.6% of the sample rests with the top ten. To note about this clone: Its antigen has not been determined. Base qualities are not recorded, but no much larger clone differs from it by a single base.

The chain uses TRBV6-5 and TRBJ1-2, with the D segment identity uncertain. Sequencing was done on a sample of blood. The clonotype comes from a man in his forties or fifties in good health. CDR3 loop: CASVILGMYGYTF. The DNA is TGTGCCAGTGTGATTTTGGGCATGTATGGCTACACCTTC.